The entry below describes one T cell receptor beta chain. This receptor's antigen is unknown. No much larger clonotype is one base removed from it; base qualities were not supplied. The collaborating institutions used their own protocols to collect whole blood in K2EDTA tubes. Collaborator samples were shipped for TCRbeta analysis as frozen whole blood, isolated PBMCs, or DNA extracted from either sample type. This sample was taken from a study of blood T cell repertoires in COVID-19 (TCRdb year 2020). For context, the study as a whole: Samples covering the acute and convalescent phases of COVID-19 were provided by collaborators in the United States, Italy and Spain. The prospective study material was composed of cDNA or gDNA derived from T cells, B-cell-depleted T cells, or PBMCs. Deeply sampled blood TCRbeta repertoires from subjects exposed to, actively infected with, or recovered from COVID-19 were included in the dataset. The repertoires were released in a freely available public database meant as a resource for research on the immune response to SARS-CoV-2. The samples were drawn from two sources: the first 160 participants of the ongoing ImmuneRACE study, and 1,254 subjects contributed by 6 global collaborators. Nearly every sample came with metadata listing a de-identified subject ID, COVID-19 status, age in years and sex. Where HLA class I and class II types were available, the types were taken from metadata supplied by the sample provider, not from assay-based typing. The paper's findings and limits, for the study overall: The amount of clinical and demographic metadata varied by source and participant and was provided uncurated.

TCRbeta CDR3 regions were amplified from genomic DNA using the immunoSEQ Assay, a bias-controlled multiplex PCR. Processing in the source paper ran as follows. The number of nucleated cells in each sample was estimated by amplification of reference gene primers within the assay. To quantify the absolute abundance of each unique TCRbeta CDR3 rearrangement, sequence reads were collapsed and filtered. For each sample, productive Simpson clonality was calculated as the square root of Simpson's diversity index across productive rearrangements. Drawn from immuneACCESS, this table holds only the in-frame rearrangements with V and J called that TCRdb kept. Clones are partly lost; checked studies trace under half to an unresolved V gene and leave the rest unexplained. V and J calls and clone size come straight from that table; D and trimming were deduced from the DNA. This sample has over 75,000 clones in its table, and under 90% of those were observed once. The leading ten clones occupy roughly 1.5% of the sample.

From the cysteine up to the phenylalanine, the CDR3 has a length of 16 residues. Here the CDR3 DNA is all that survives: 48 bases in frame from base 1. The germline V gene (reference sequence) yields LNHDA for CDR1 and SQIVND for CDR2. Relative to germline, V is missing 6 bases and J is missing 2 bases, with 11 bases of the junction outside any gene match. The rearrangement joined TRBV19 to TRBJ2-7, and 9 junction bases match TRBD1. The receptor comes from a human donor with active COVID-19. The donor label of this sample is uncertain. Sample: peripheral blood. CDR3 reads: CASSPTGTGKTYEQYF. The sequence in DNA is TGTGCCAGTAGCCCCACCGGGACAGGGAAGACCTACGAGCAGTACTTC.